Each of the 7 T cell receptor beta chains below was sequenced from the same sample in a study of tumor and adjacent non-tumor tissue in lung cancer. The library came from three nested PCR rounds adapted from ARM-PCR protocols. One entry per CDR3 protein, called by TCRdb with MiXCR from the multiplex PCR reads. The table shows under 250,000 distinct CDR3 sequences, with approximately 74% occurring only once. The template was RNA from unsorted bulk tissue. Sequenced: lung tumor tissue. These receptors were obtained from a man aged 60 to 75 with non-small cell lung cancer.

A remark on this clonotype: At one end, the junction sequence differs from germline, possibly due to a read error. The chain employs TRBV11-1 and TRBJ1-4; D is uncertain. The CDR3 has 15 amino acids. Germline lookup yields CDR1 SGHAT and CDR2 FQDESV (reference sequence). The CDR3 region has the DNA TGTGCCAACAGCCCTCGCCTGGAGGCGTTTGAAAAACTGTTTTTT. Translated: CANSPRLEAFEKLFF.

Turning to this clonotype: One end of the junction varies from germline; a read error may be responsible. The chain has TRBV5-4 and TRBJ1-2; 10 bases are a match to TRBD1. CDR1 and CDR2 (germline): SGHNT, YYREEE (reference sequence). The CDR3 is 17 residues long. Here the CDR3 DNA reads TGTGCCAGCAACTTGCCCCCGGGACAGGGGCATGACTATGGCTACACCTTC. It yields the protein CASNLPPGQGHDYGYTF.

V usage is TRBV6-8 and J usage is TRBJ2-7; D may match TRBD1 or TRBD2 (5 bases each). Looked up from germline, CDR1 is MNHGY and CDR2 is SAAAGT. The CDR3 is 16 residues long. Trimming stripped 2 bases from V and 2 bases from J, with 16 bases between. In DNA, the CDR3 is TGTGCCAGCAGTTACAGGGTGGTAGGGGAGCCCTACGAGCAGTACTTC. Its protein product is CASSYRVVGEPYEQYF.

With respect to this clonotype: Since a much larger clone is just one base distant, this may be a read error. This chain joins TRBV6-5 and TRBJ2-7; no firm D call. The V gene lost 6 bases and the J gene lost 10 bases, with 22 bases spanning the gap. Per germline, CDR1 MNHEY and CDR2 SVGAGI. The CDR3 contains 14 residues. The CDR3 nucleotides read TGTGCCAGCAGAGAAGAGGCCGGACGACTGCCACAGTACTTC. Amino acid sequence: CASREEAGRLPQYF.

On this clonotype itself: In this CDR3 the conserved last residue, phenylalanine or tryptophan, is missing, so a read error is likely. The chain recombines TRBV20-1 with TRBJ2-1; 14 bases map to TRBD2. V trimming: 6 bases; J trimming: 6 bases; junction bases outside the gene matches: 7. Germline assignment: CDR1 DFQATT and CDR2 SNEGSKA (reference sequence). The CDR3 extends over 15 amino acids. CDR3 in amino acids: CSADGTSGSSNEQFS. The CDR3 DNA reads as TGCAGTGCAGACGGGACTAGCGGGAGTAGCAATGAGCAGTTCTCC.

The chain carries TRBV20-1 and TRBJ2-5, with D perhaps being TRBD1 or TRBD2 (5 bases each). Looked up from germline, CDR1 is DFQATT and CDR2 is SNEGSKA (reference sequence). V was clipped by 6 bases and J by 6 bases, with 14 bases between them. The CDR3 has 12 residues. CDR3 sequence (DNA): TGCAGTGCCCGGACGGGACGGAAGACCCAGTACTTC. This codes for CSARTGRKTQYF.

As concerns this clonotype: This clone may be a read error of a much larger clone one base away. Written as DNA, the CDR3 is TGTGCCAGCAGTTTCGCTGATGACCAGTACTTC. It translates to CASSFADDQYF. The V and J genes are TRBV12-3 or TRBV12-4 and TRBJ2-5, with D uncertain. This CDR3 region has 11 residues. V was shortened by 3 bases and J by 10 bases, with 9 bases between the two germline ends.